Listed here is a single TCR beta chain. The data stem from a study of shared clonotypes between healthy human individuals. Germline V gene lookup returns CDR1 SGDLS and CDR2 YYNGEE. The CDR3 has 15 amino acids. V lost 4 bases, J lost 7 bases, and 17 bases lay in between. Data came from immunoSEQ multiplex PCR; TCRdb stores just in-frame clones and leaves some out. The sample lists 800,000 to 1,200,000 clones, more than 75% occurring once. The sequenced material came from memory CD4+ T cells from PBMCs. The subset here: CD45RA-negative fraction. The V gene is TRBV9, the J gene TRBJ1-4, with D maybe TRBD1 (6 bases). The clonotype comes from a young man in good health. Some clones in this sample may be carry-over from other donors' samples. The CDR3 region has the DNA TGTGCCAGCAGCCCTAGTGGACAGCCGAGTGAAAAACTGTTTTTT. Amino acids: CASSPSGQPSEKLFF.